Reported below is one T cell receptor (beta chain). This entry is derived from a study of blood T cell repertoires in COVID-19. Study at large: Material from acute and convalescent COVID-19 was sourced from the United States, Italy and Spain.

Using immunoSEQ multiplex PCR, the repertoire was profiled, and TCRdb retains in-frame clones only, with some absent. The sample yields about 330,000 clones, roughly 88% seen once. The CDR3 sequence is 16 residues long. J gave up 1 base and V 4 bases, and 5 bases lay outside the gene matches. Germline V gene lookup returns CDR1 MGHRA and CDR2 YSYEKL. Those who participated ranged in age from roughly 18 to 90 years and resided in under 25 US areas. The clonotype comes from a man aged 30 to 39 who had recovered from COVID-19. The chain is built from TRBV4-1 and TRBJ2-5, with 11 positions matching TRBD1. The sequenced sample consisted of PBMCs or T cells enriched from blood (not recorded which). The CDR3 is CASSPRTGGSQETQYF. The CDR3 DNA follows: TGCGCCAGCAGCCCCCGGACAGGGGGCAGCCAAGAGACCCAGTACTTC.